A single sample gave rise to the 17 T cell receptor beta chains below, sequenced in a study of blood T cell repertoires in COVID-19. Clones were sequenced by immunoSEQ multiplex PCR, and TCRdb holds only the in-frame ones, with some missing. The data show about 320,000 clones, about 87% seen once. Sequenced sample: PBMCs or T cells enriched from blood (not recorded which). Receptors originate from a woman aged 18-29 years who had recovered from COVID-19.

The chain carries TRBV10-3 and TRBJ1-1, with 8 bases matching TRBD1. Germline trimming cut 0 bases from V and 4 bases from J; bases unmatched to any gene: 4. Germline CDR1 reads ENHRY; CDR2 reads SYGVKD. The CDR3 is made up of 15 amino acids. As DNA, the CDR3 is TGTGCCATCAGTGAGTCGACAGGGGAGAGCACTGAAGCTTTCTTT. Translated: CAISESTGESTEAFF.

This clone appeared once. The chain uses TRBV5-4 and TRBJ2-5; 13 nucleotides match TRBD2. Per germline, CDR1 SGHNT and CDR2 YYREEE (reference sequence). Trimming took 3 bases from V and 5 from J; bases not matched to a gene: 7. The CDR3 loop spans 16 amino acids. The CDR3 DNA reads as TGTGCCAGCAGCTCGCGGACTAGCGGGGGCGGGGAGACCCAGTACTTC. Translated, it gives CASSSRTSGGGETQYF.

This clone appeared once. This rearrangement joins TRBV28 to TRBJ1-6; D is uncertain. Germline V gene sequence: CDR1 MDHEN, CDR2 SYDVKM. The CDR3 spans 16 residues. V was clipped by 6 bases and J by 7 bases, with 19 bases between them. Here the CDR3 reads CASRPYIGGGNSPLHF. The CDR3 nucleotides read TGTGCCAGCAGACCTTATATCGGAGGTGGAAATTCACCCCTCCACTTT.

The chain uses TRBV7-2 and TRBJ1-3; D perhaps matches TRBD1 (5 bases). Trimming removed 1 base at V and 1 base at J, with 8 bases between. The CDR3 loop spans 15 amino acids. The germline gives CDR1 SGHTA, CDR2 FQGNSA. The CDR3 region is CASSLGAGSGNTIYF. CDR3 sequence (DNA): TGTGCCAGCAGCTTAGGAGCAGGGTCTGGAAACACCATATATTTT. Using reference TRBV7-2 and TRBJ1-3 for the parts outside the CDR3, the full variable domain is GAGVSQSPSNKVTEKGKDVELRCDPISGHTALYWYRQSLGQGLEFLIYFQGNSAPDKSGLPSDRFSAERTGGSVSTLTIQRTQQEDSAVYLCASSLGAGSGNTIYFGEGSWLTVV.

This clone was detected only a few times. CDR3 sequence: CASRDNDYEQYF. The CDR3 region has the DNA TGTGCCAGCCGGGACAACGATTACGAGCAGTACTTC. The V and J genes are TRBV6-5 and TRBJ2-7, with a possible D match to TRBD1 (6 bases). This CDR3 is 12 amino acids long. Germline V gene lookup returns CDR1 MNHEY and CDR2 SVGAGI. V was clipped by 8 bases and J by 4 bases, with 12 bases between them.

The rearrangement uses TRBV28 and TRBJ2-1, with 7 bases identical to TRBD1. Germline V lookup: CDR1 MDHEN, CDR2 SYDVKM. With V trimmed by 5 bases and J by 5 bases, 6 bases remained unmatched. The CDR3 totals 14 residues. CDR3 protein: CASSLGTENNEQFF. The CDR3 DNA reads TGTGCCAGCAGTCTCGGGACAGAGAACAATGAGCAGTTCTTC. Variable domain in full (rest from reference TRBV28 and TRBJ2-1): DVKVTQSSRYLVKRTGEKVFLECVQDMDHENMFWYRQDPGLGLRLIYFSYDVKMKEKGDIPEGYSVSREKKERFSLILESASTNQTSMYLCASSLGTENNEQFFGPGTRLTVL.

The V and J genes are TRBV5-1 and TRBJ1-1; D unclear. The CDR3 contains 14 residues. The germline V gene has CDR1 SGHRS and CDR2 YFSETQ. Trimming stripped 0 bases from V and 2 bases from J, with 8 bases between. This chain's CDR3 is CASSLATLNTEAFF. The DNA of the CDR3 is TGCGCCAGCAGCTTGGCCACATTAAACACTGAAGCTTTCTTT.

With regard to this clone: The same CDR3 is also encoded by other DNA sequences in this sample. This chain uses TRBV20-1 with TRBJ2-7; 9 bases fit TRBD2. After removal of 3 bases from V and 3 bases from J, the junction contained 6 bases not matched to a gene. The CDR3 extends over 14 amino acids. Germline values: CDR1 DFQATT, CDR2 SNEGSKA (reference sequence). Written as DNA, the CDR3 is TGCAGTGCTAGTAAGACTAGCGGAGACTACGAGCAGTACTTC. It codes for CSASKTSGDYEQYF.

The V call is TRBV18, the J call TRBJ1-5, with 7 bases that match TRBD1. Germline CDR1 KGHSH, CDR2 LQKENI. The CDR3 sequence is 18 residues long. V shed 3 bases and J 3 bases; nucleotides not matched to a gene: 14. The CDR3 region is CASSPTVSGTANNQPQHF. CDR3 sequence (DNA): TGTGCCAGCTCACCGACTGTGTCCGGGACAGCGAACAATCAGCCCCAGCATTTT.

This clone appeared a single time. The chain employs TRBV7-2 and TRBJ1-6, with 9 bases aligning to TRBD1. This CDR3 comprises 16 residues. CDR1 and CDR2 from the germline V gene are SGHTA and FQGNSA. Trimming at V came to 5 bases and at J to 6 bases, leaving 8 bases not matched to a gene. CDR3 sequence: CASSAHGQGSNSPLHF. CDR3 bases: TGTGCCAGCAGCGCTCACGGACAGGGGTCTAATTCACCCCTCCACTTT. Looking up the rest from reference TRBV7-2 and TRBJ1-6 gives the full variable domain: GAGVSQSPSNKVTEKGKDVELRCDPISGHTALYWYRQSLGQGLEFLIYFQGNSAPDKSGLPSDRFSAERTGGSVSTLTIQRTQQEDSAVYLCASSAHGQGSNSPLHFGNGTRLTVT.

The CDR3 reads CASSRTGRDTEAFF. In nucleotides, the CDR3 is TGTGCCAGCAGTCGGACAGGTAGGGACACTGAAGCTTTCTTT. The V call is TRBV9, the J call TRBJ1-1; TRBD1 matches at 7 bases. The CDR3 loop spans 14 amino acids. Looked up from germline, CDR1 is SGDLS and CDR2 is YYNGEE. V dropped 5 bases and J dropped 3; count of bases not matched to a gene: 7.

The genes are TRBV9 and TRBJ1-1; possibly TRBD1 for D (5 bases). Trimming took 0 bases from V and 1 from J, leaving 13 bases between them. Germline V CDR1 and CDR2: SGDLS, YYNGEE. The CDR3 is 16 amino acids. CDR3: CASSVDPQGPNTEAFF. CDR3 nucleotides: TGTGCCAGCAGCGTAGATCCGCAGGGCCCGAACACTGAAGCTTTCTTT.

For this clone: Other DNA sequences from this sample encode an identical CDR3 as well. This rearrangement joins TRBV7-2 to TRBJ2-5; TRBD2 might be the D (5 bases). Germline loops: CDR1 SGHTA, CDR2 FQGNSA. The CDR3 extends over 14 amino acids. V lost 1 base and J 5 bases, leaving 11 bases between the germline ends. The CDR3 sequence is CASSLGLAGETQYF. In DNA form, the CDR3 reads TGTGCCAGCAGCTTAGGGCTAGCAGGCGAGACCCAGTACTTC.

The chain employs TRBV6-2 or TRBV6-3 and TRBJ1-6; possible D gene TRBD1, 5 bases. The CDR3 has 19 amino acids. V dropped 0 bases and J dropped 5 bases, with 20 bases sitting between them. Germline V gene sequence: CDR1 MNHEY, CDR2 SVGEGT. DNA for the CDR3: TGTGCCAGCAGTTACTCGCCCTGGAAGGGAGGACAAGATAATTCACCCCTCCACTTT. Protein: CASSYSPWKGGQDNSPLHF.

The V call is TRBV7-6, the J call TRBJ1-5; D gene uncertain. Germline V gene data show CDR1 as SGHVS and CDR2 as FNYEAQ. CDR3 size: 14 residues. Trimming left V 3 bases short and J 5 bases short, with 11 bases between. The CDR3, as DNA: TGTGCCAGCAGCTTTTCAGCGAACGATCAGCCCCAGCATTTT. Translation gives CASSFSANDQPQHF.

In the case of this clone: Other DNA sequences in this sample translate to the same CDR3. The genes are TRBV6-5 and TRBJ2-3; D possibly corresponds to TRBD2 (6 bases). There are 14 residues in the CDR3. The germline V and J ends were trimmed by 2 bases and 0 bases, with 6 bases remaining between them. CDR1 is MNHEY, CDR2 SVGAGI, per germline. The CDR3 nucleotides read TGTGCCAGCAGTTACAGCGGGAGCACAGATACGCAGTATTTT. The encoded protein is CASSYSGSTDTQYF.

Comments on this clone: One end of the junction does not line up with germline, which may come from a read error. The rearrangement links TRBV29-1 to TRBJ2-7, with D possibly being TRBD1 (6 bases). This CDR3 comprises 15 residues. Germline V gene sequence: CDR1 SQVTM, CDR2 ANQGSEA. The CDR3 DNA is TGCAGCGTCGAAGTCGGACAGAAAAGCTCCTACGAGCAGTACTTC. Its translation: CSVEVGQKSSYEQYF.